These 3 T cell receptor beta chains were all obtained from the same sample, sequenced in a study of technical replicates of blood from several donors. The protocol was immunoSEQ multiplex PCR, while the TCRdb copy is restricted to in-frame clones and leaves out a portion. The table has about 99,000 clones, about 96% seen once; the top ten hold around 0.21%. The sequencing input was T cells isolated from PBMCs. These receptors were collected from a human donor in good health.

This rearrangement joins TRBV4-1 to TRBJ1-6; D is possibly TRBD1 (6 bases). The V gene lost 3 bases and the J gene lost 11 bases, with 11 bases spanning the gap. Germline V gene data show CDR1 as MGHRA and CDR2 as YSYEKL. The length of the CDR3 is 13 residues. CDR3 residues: CASSQTGGAPLHF. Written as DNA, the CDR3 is TGCGCCAGCAGCCAGACAGGAGGAGCACCCCTCCACTTT.

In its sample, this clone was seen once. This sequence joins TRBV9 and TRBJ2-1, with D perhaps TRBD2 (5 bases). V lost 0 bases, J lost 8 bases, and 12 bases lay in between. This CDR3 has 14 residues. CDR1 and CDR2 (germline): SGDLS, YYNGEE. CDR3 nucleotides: TGTGCCAGCAGCGTAGATGGTACGAGGGATGAGCAGTTCTTC. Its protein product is CASSVDGTRDEQFF.

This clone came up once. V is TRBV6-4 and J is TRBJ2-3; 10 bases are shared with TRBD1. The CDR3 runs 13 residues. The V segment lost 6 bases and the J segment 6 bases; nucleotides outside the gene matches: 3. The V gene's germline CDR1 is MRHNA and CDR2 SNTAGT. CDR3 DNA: TGTGCCAGCAGCGGACAGGGGGGTGATACGCAGTATTTT. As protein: CASSGQGGDTQYF.